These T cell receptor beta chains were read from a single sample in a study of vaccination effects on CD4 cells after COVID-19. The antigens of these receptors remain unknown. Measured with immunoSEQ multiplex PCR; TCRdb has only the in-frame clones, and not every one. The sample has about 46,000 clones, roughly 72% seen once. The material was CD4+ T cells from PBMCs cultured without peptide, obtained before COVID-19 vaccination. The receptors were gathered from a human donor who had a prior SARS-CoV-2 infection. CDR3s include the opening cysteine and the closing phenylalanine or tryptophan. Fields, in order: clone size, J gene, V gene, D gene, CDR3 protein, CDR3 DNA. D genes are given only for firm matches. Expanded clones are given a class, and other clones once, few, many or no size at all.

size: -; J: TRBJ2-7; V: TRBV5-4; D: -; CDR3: CASSPSVGSYEQYF; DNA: TGTGCCAGCAGCCCCTCTGTCGGGAGCTACGAGCAGTACTTC
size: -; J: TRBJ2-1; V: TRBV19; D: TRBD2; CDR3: CASSIGTSGSSEQFF; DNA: TGTGCCAGTAGTATAGGGACTAGCGGGAGTAGTGAGCAGTTCTTC
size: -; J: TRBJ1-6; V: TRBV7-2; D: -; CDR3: CASSLAQGYNSPLHF; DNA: TGTGCCAGCAGCTTAGCGCAGGGGTATAATTCACCCCTCCACTTT
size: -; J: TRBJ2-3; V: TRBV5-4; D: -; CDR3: CASSLELGSSTDTQYF; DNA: TGTGCCAGCAGCTTGGAATTGGGGAGTTCCACAGATACGCAGTATTTT
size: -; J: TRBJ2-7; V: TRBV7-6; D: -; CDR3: CASSLTGEGGYEQYF; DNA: TGTGCCAGCAGCTTGACAGGGGAGGGAGGCTACGAGCAGTACTTC
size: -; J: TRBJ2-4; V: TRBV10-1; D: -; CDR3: CASSESVAKNIQYF; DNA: TGCGCCAGCAGTGAGTCAGTAGCCAAAAACATTCAGTACTTC
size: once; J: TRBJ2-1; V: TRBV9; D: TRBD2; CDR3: CASTRLAEYNEQFF; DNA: TGTGCCAGCACCCGACTAGCGGAGTACAATGAGCAGTTCTTC
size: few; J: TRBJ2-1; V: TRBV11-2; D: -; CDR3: CASSLAPVGSYNEQFF; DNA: TGTGCCAGCAGCTTAGCCCCGGTTGGCTCCTACAATGAGCAGTTCTTC
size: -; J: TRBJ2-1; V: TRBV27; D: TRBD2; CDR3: CASSPPWGGPNEQFF; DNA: TGTGCCAGCAGTCCCCCCTGGGGAGGGCCCAATGAGCAGTTCTTC
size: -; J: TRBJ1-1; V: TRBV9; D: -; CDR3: CASSPRRWSDAEAFF; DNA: TGTGCCAGCAGCCCAAGAAGATGGTCAGACGCTGAAGCTTTCTTT
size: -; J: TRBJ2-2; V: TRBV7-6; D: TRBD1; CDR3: CASSLTRGPGKLFF; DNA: TGTGCCAGCAGCTTGACCAGGGGGCCGGGGAAGCTGTTTTTT
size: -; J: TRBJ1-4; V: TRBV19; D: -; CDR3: CASSLGALNEKLFF; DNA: TGTGCCAGTAGTCTTGGGGCGCTAAATGAAAAACTGTTTTTT
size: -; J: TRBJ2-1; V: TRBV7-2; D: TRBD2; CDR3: CASSLGSGGSKATEQFF; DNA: TGTGCCAGCAGCTTAGGTAGCGGGGGGTCTAAAGCCACTGAGCAGTTCTTC
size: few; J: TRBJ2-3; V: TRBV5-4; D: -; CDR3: CASSLSGDTDTQYF; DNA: TGTGCCAGCAGCTTGTCCGGAGACACAGATACGCAGTATTTT
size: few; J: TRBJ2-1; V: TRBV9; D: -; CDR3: CASSSWAGLDNEQFF; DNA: TGTGCCAGCAGTTCATGGGCAGGGCTGGACAATGAGCAGTTCTTC
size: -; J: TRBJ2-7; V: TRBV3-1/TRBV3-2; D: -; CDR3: CASSPTGREQYF; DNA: TGTGCCAGCAGCCCCACCGGGCGCGAGCAGTACTTC
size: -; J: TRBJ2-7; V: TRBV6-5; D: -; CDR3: CASSYSGGGKGEQYF; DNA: TGTGCCAGCAGTTACTCGGGAGGGGGTAAAGGTGAGCAGTACTTC
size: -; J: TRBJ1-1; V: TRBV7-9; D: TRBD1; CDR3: CASSYDRGREAFF; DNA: TGTGCCAGCAGCTACGACAGGGGCCGTGAAGCTTTCTTT
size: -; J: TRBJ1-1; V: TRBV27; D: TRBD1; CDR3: CASSWKGQGGFPVFF; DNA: TGTGCCAGCAGTTGGAAGGGACAGGGCGGTTTTCCTGTTTTCTTT
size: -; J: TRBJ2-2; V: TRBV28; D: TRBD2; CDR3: CASSPPGLADTGELFF; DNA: TGTGCCAGCAGTCCCCCCGGGCTAGCGGACACCGGGGAGCTGTTTTTT
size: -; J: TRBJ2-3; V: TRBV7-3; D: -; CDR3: CASSSTREDTQYF; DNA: TGTGCCAGCAGCTCTACTAGGGAAGATACGCAGTATTTT
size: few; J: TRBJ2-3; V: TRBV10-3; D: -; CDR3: CAITEDGSDTDTQYF; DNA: TGTGCCATCACCGAGGACGGATCGGACACAGATACGCAGTATTTT
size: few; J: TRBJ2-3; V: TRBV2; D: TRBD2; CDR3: CASREGASGGAISDTQYF; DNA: TGTGCCAGCAGAGAAGGGGCTAGCGGGGGGGCTATATCAGATACGCAGTATTTT
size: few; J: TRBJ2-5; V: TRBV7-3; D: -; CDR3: CASSYGQSETQYF; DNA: TGTGCCAGCAGCTACGGACAATCGGAGACCCAGTACTTC
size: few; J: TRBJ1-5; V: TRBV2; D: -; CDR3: CASSERTERQPQHF; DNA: TGTGCCAGCAGTGAAAGGACAGAGCGTCAGCCCCAGCATTTT
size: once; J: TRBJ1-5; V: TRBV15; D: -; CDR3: CATSIQYNQPQHF; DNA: TGTGCCACCAGCATACAGTATAATCAGCCCCAGCATTTT
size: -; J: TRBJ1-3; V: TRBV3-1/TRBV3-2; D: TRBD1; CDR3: CASSRTGAGNTIYF; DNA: TGTGCCAGCAGCCGTACAGGGGCTGGAAACACCATATATTTT
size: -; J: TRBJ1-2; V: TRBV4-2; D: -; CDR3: CASSQGLADGYTF; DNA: TGTGCCAGCAGCCAAGGGTTAGCGGATGGCTACACCTTC
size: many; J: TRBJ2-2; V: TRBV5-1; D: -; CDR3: CASTLNPGSTGELFF; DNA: TGCGCCAGCACCCTAAACCCGGGATCTACCGGGGAGCTGTTTTTT
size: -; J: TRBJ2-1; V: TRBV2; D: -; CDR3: CASSEYNEQFF; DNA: TGTGCCAGCAGTGAATACAATGAGCAGTTCTTC
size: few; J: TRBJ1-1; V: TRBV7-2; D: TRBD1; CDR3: CASSFTGTVEAFF; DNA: TGTGCCAGCAGCTTTACCGGGACAGTTGAAGCTTTCTTT
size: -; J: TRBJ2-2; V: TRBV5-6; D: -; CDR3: CASSPEVTGELFF; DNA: TGTGCCAGCAGCCCTGAAGTCACCGGGGAGCTGTTTTTT
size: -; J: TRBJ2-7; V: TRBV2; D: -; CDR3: CASSAEGNQYF; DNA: TGTGCCAGCAGTGCGGAGGGGAATCAGTACTTC
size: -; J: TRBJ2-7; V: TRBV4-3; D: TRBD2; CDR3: CASSQDLQTSEYEQYF; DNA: TGCGCCAGCAGCCAAGATCTGCAGACTAGCGAGTACGAGCAGTACTTC
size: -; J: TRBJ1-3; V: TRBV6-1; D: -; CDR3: CASSERAPPWGTIYF; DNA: TGTGCCAGCAGTGAAAGGGCCCCACCGTGGGGCACCATATATTTT
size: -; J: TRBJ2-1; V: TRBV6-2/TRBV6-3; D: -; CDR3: CASSLRIAYNEQFF; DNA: TGTGCCAGCAGCCTCCGTATCGCCTACAATGAGCAGTTCTTC
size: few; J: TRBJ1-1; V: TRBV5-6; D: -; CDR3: CASSRRRGTSEAFF; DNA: TGTGCCAGCAGCCGCAGACGAGGGACTTCTGAAGCTTTCTTT
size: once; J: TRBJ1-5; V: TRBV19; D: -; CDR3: CASSIGRGASNQPQHF; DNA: TGTGCCAGTAGTATAGGCCGGGGCGCGAGCAATCAGCCCCAGCATTTT
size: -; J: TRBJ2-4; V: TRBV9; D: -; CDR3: CASSVGGPATNIQYF; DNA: TGTGCCAGCAGCGTAGGGGGCCCTGCGACGAACATTCAGTACTTC
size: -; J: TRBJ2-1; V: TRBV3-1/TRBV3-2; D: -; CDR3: CASSQAGTIMFNEQFF; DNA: TGTGCCAGCAGCCAGGCCGGGACAATCATGTTCAATGAGCAGTTCTTC
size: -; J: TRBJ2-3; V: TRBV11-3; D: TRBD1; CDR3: CASAKGALDTQYF; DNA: TGTGCCTCTGCGAAGGGGGCTCTCGATACGCAGTATTTT
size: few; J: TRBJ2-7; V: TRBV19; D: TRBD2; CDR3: CASSLKPAGVTSGLNEQYF; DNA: TGTGCCAGTAGTCTTAAACCCGCGGGAGTGACTAGCGGTTTAAACGAGCAGTACTTC
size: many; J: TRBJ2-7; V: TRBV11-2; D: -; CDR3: CASSYSTGYEQYF; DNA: TGTGCCAGCAGCTATTCGACGGGCTACGAGCAGTACTTC
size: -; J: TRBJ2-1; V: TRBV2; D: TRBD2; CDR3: CASRRGGTSGEQGFF; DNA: TGTGCCAGCAGGAGGGGGGGGACTAGCGGGGAGCAGGGGTTCTTC
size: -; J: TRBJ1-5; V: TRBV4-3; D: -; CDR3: CASSPGVHQPQHF; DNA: TGCGCCAGCAGCCCCGGAGTTCATCAGCCCCAGCATTTT
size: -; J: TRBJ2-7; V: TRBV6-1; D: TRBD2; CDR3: CASSEQRGYSYEQYF; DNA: TGTGCCAGCAGTGAACAGCGGGGATACTCCTACGAGCAGTACTTC
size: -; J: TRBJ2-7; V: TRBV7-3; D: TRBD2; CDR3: CASSRAGGSPYEQYF; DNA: TGTGCCAGCAGCAGAGCGGGGGGGTCCCCCTACGAGCAGTACTTC
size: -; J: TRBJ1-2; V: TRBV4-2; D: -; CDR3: CASSHARADYYGYTF; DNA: TGTGCCAGCAGCCACGCCAGGGCAGACTACTATGGCTACACCTTC